These 19 T cell receptor beta chains were all obtained from the same sample, sequenced in a study of blood T cell repertoires in COVID-19. TCRdb's copy holds only in-frame clones and misses some; the assay was immunoSEQ multiplex PCR. The repertoire has about 150,000 clones, over 75% of them found once; the top ten carry 13%. The sequenced sample consisted of peripheral blood. The receptor set was obtained from a man in his late teens or twenties with COVID-19, enrolled during active disease.

This clone was seen just once. This chain connects TRBV7-9 to TRBJ1-1; unclear D gene. V lost 2 bases and J 7 bases, leaving 5 bases between the germline ends. This CDR3 is built from 11 residues. CDR1 is SEHNR, CDR2 FQNEAQ, per germline (reference sequence). The CDR3 sequence is CASSLTVEAFF. CDR3 nucleotide sequence: TGTGCCAGCAGCTTAACAGTTGAAGCTTTCTTT.

This clone was recorded only once. This chain joins TRBV9 and TRBJ2-1; 10 bases fit TRBD2. The V segment lost 3 bases and the J segment 0 bases; nucleotides outside the gene matches: 12. This CDR3 has 19 amino acids. Germline V gives CDR1 SGDLS, CDR2 YYNGEE. The CDR3 bases are TGTGCCAGCAGCGATACTAGCGGGGACCTCCTTTTCTCCTACAATGAGCAGTTCTTC. Translated: CASSDTSGDLLFSYNEQFF.

This clone has just one count. V is TRBV27 and J is TRBJ1-2; D is possibly TRBD1 (5 bases). Trimming took 5 bases from V and 1 from J, leaving 11 bases between them. The CDR3 consists of 14 residues. Germline assignment: CDR1 MNHEY and CDR2 SMNVEV (reference sequence). This chain's CDR3 is CASSPGGDNYGYTF. In nucleotides, the CDR3 is TGTGCCAGCAGTCCGGGGGGGGATAACTATGGCTACACCTTC.

Concerning this clone: The same CDR3 can be traced to other DNA sequences in this sample. This chain joins TRBV19 and TRBJ1-2; D gene unclear. Germline V gives CDR1 LNHDA, CDR2 SQIVND (reference sequence). The V end was cut by 4 bases, the J end by 0 bases, with 9 bases between. This CDR3 is built from 14 residues. In DNA form, the CDR3 reads TGTGCCAGTAGTACAACCGCGGCTAACTATGGCTACACCTTC. It specifies CASSTTAANYGYTF.

This chain joins TRBV4-1 and TRBJ1-2; D might be TRBD1 (5 bases). This CDR3 is 15 amino acids long. Germline V lookup: CDR1 MGHRA, CDR2 YSYEKL. Trimming cost V 5 bases and J 0 bases, with 13 bases left between them. The CDR3 loop is CASSGAPSPNYGYTF. Here the CDR3 DNA reads TGCGCCAGCAGCGGGGCGCCGAGTCCTAACTATGGCTACACCTTC.

The DNA of the CDR3 is TGTGCCAGCAGCTTAGTTACGACAGTAACAGATACGCAGTATTTT. Amino acid sequence: CASSLVTTVTDTQYF. This chain links TRBV7-2 with TRBJ2-3; TRBD1 is a possible D gene (5 bases). V was trimmed by 1 base and J by 3 bases, leaving 11 bases between them. This CDR3 region has 15 residues. Germline-derived CDR1 and CDR2 are SGHTA and FQGNSA. Full variable domain (outside the CDR3, taken from reference TRBV7-2 and TRBJ2-3): GAGVSQSPSNKVTEKGKDVELRCDPISGHTALYWYRQSLGQGLEFLIYFQGNSAPDKSGLPSDRFSAERTGGSVSTLTIQRTQQEDSAVYLCASSLVTTVTDTQYFGPGTRLTVL.

The genes are TRBV6-4 and TRBJ2-1; possible D gene TRBD2, 6 bases. V was trimmed by 6 bases and J by 4 bases, leaving 19 bases between them. The CDR3 is 16 amino acids. CDR1 is MRHNA, CDR2 SNTAGT, per germline. The DNA for the CDR3 is TGTGCCAGCAGCCCTCATGATAGCGGTGATTACAATGAGCAGTTCTTC. Its protein product is CASSPHDSGDYNEQFF.

This chain uses TRBV4-1 with TRBJ2-7, with 9 bases matching TRBD1. CDR3 size: 14 residues. J lost 5 bases, V lost 4 bases, and 6 bases had no gene match. Per germline, CDR1 MGHRA and CDR2 YSYEKL. CDR3 residues: CASSPDRGADEQYF. The CDR3 DNA follows: TGCGCCAGCAGCCCGGACAGGGGCGCGGACGAGCAGTACTTC.

With regard to this clone: Sequence at one end of the junction differs from germline and may be a read error. This rearrangement joins TRBV3-1 (or the pseudogene TRBV3-2) to TRBJ1-4, with D hard to call. This CDR3 comprises 15 residues. Germline assignment: CDR1 LGHDT and CDR2 YNNKEL (reference sequence). CDR3 amino acids: CASSPYPGGNEKLLF. CDR3 DNA sequence: TGTGCCAGCAGCCCCTACCCGGGTGGCAATGAAAAACTGCTTTTT.

The chain joins TRBV5-1 to TRBJ2-2; no clear D. Trimming shortened V by 3 bases and J by 6 bases, and 6 bases separated the two germline ends. The CDR3 spans 12 residues. Germline CDR1 SGHRS, CDR2 YFSETQ. The CDR3 here is CASSSGSGELFF. Here the CDR3 DNA reads TGCGCCAGCAGCTCCGGGTCCGGGGAGCTGTTTTTT.

The chain links TRBV7-9 to TRBJ1-6; a possible D gene is TRBD1 (6 bases). V lost 6 bases to trimming and J lost 5 bases, with 11 bases between them. The CDR3 totals 14 residues. The germline CDR1 and CDR2 sequences are SEHNR and FQNEAQ (reference sequence). This chain's CDR3 is CASRKQGNNSPLHF. CDR3 in DNA: TGTGCCAGCAGAAAACAGGGTAATAATTCACCCCTCCACTTT.

This clone was counted a single time. This rearrangement joins TRBV28 to TRBJ1-5; unclear D gene. CDR3 length: 14 amino acids. Germline CDR1 reads MDHEN; CDR2 reads SYDVKM. The V end was cut by 6 bases, the J end by 0 bases, with 9 bases between. The CDR3 protein is CASSPGNSNQPQHF. CDR3 DNA: TGTGCCAGCAGCCCGGGGAATAGCAATCAGCCCCAGCATTTT.

The chain employs TRBV19 and TRBJ1-1; D is unresolved. CDR1 and CDR2 from the germline V gene are LNHDA and SQIVND (reference sequence). V was cut by 5 bases and J by 1 base, with 14 bases left in between. CDR3 length equals 15 residues. The CDR3 region is CASSARRDQNTEAFF. The CDR3 nucleotides read TGTGCCAGTAGTGCAAGGAGAGACCAGAACACTGAAGCTTTCTTT.

This clone was seen once. V is TRBV7-9 and J is TRBJ1-2, with D maybe TRBD1 (5 bases). The CDR3 is 19 amino acids. Germline-derived CDR1 and CDR2 are SEHNR and FQNEAQ (reference sequence). V gave up 1 base and J gave up 2 bases, with 23 bases separating them. CDR3 loop: CASSLGRGGSRTENYGYTF. The CDR3 DNA reads as TGTGCCAGCAGCTTAGGAAGGGGAGGAAGCCGTACTGAGAACTATGGCTACACCTTC.

This chain uses TRBV21-1 with TRBJ2-7; the table's D call, TRBD1, has no DNA check behind it. TRBV21-1 is recorded as a pseudogene. This CDR3 has 15 residues. CDR3 sequence: CASSKGGRNHYEQYF. CDR3 bases: TGTGCCAGCAGCAAAGGGGGCAGGAATCACTACGAGCAGTACTTC.

The chain carries TRBV28 and TRBJ2-1, with TRBD2 identical over 9 bases. Trimming took 2 bases from V and 6 from J; bases not matched to a gene: 2. This CDR3 comprises 14 residues. In germline, CDR1 is MDHEN, CDR2 SYDVKM. The CDR3 reads CASSLAGGFNEQFF. The CDR3 nucleotides read TGTGCCAGCAGTTTAGCGGGAGGGTTCAATGAGCAGTTCTTC.

CDR3 in amino acids: CASSLAETGYYEQYF. The CDR3 nucleotides read TGTGCCAGCAGCTTAGCCGAGACAGGATACTACGAGCAGTACTTC. This sequence joins TRBV7-2 and TRBJ2-7; possible D gene TRBD1, 6 bases. The CDR3 spans 15 residues. Trimming stripped 0 bases from V and 3 bases from J, with 12 bases between. Germline CDR1 is SGHTA and CDR2 is FQGNSA.

This rearrangement joins TRBV9 to TRBJ2-5, with TRBD2 as a possible D gene (7 bases). The CDR3 sequence is 13 residues long. V was shortened by 4 bases and J by 5 bases, with 12 bases between the two germline ends. CDR1 is SGDLS and CDR2 is YYNGEE in the germline V gene. The CDR3 DNA reads as TGTGCCAGCAGCCTGGGGGGGCGGGAGACCCAGTACTTC. This encodes CASSLGGRETQYF.

The DNA for the CDR3 is TGTGCCAGCAGCCGGAAGAACAGGGAGGGGTACTTC. The encoded protein is CASSRKNREGYF. The chain is built from TRBV11-2 and TRBJ2-7, with D tentatively TRBD2 (7 bases). CDR3 size: 12 residues. CDR1 and CDR2 from the germline V gene are SGHAT and FQNNGV. V was cut by 5 bases and J by 12 bases, with 17 bases left in between.